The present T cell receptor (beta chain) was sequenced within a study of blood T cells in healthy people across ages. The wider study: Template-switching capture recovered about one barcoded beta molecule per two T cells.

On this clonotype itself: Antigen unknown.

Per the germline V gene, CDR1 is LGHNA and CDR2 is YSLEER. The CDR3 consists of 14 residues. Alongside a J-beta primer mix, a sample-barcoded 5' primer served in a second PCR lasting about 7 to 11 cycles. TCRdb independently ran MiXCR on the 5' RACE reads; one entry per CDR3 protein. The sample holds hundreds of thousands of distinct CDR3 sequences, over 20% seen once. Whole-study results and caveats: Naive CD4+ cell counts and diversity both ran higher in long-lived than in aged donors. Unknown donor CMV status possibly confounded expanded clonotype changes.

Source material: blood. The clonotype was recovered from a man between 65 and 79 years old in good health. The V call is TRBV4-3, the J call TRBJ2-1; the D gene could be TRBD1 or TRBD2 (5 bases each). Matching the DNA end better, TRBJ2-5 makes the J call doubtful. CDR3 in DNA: TGCGCCAGCAGCCAAGAACTCGGGGCTGGGACCCAGTACTTC. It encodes CASSQELGAGTQYF.